Below are 17 T cell receptor beta chains sequenced from a single sample in a study of blood T cell repertoires in COVID-19. Clones were sequenced by immunoSEQ multiplex PCR, and TCRdb holds only the in-frame ones, with some missing. The sample has over 55,000 clones, approximately 90% seen once; the top ten hold roughly a fifth. Sequencing used peripheral blood. These receptors were collected from a woman aged 80 or over with acute or convalescent COVID-19.

J is TRBJ2-2 and V is TRBV5-8, with 9 bases aligning to TRBD1. V trimming: 5 bases; J trimming: 3 bases; junction bases outside the gene matches: 11. Germline loops: CDR1 SGHTS, CDR2 YDEGEE. This CDR3 region has 17 residues. This chain's CDR3 is CASSFFSGTGHTGELFF. CDR3 nucleotides: TGTGCCAGCAGTTTTTTTTCCGGGACAGGGCACACCGGGGAGCTGTTTTTT.

This sequence joins TRBV7-2 and TRBJ1-2, with a tentative D call TRBD1 (5 bases). This CDR3 spans 14 amino acids. CDR1 SGHTA and CDR2 FQGNSA come from the germline V gene. V was trimmed by 5 bases and J by 0 bases, leaving 10 bases between them. The CDR3 DNA sequence: TGTGCCAGCAGCCCGCGACAGTCTAACTATGGCTACACCTTC. Its protein product is CASSPRQSNYGYTF.

The gene calls are TRBV5-4 and TRBJ2-2; D may be TRBD2 (7 bases). V was clipped by 1 base and J by 6 bases, with 13 bases between them. CDR3 length: 15 residues. Germline CDR1 reads SGHNT; CDR2 reads YYREEE (reference sequence). In DNA, the CDR3 is TGTGCCAGCAGCTTGAGGGGGGGGCGGTCCGGGGAGCTGTTTTTT. Translating gives CASSLRGGRSGELFF.

The chain joins TRBV28 to TRBJ1-2; D uncertain. The CDR3 consists of 12 residues. The germline V gene has CDR1 MDHEN and CDR2 SYDVKM. Trimming removed 2 bases from V and 2 bases from J, with 3 bases in between. This CDR3 is CASSLLNYGYTF. In DNA form, the CDR3 reads TGTGCCAGCAGTTTACTAAACTATGGCTACACCTTC.

This rearrangement joins TRBV30 to TRBJ1-5; TRBD1 agrees at 7 bases. V was pared by 7 bases and J by 6 bases, with 9 bases of the junction left unmatched. The CDR3 spans 13 residues. Looked up from germline, CDR1 is GTSNPN and CDR2 is SVGIG (reference sequence). CDR3 coding DNA: TGTGCCTCCTCCAGGGGGATGGGTCAGCCCCAGCATTTT. Its protein is CASSRGMGQPQHF.

This clone ranks as large (0.1 to 1%). J is TRBJ1-1 and V is TRBV11-2; D ambiguous. Germline V lookup: CDR1 SGHAT, CDR2 FQNNGV. V dropped 1 base and J dropped 5 bases, with 14 bases sitting between them. CDR3 length equals 15 residues. CDR3 in amino acids: CASSLVTPPRTEAFF. CDR3 in DNA: TGTGCCAGCAGCTTAGTGACACCACCCCGGACTGAAGCTTTCTTT.

This clone ranks as medium-sized (0.01 to 0.1%). The chain is built from TRBV12-3 or TRBV12-4 and TRBJ2-2, with a weak D call TRBD2 (5 bases). Trimming took 7 bases from V and 6 from J, leaving 12 bases between them. This CDR3 is built from 13 residues. This CDR3 is CASIDPGAGELFF. CDR3 bases: TGTGCCAGCATAGACCCCGGGGCCGGGGAGCTGTTTTTT.

The chain couples TRBV10-3 to TRBJ2-5, with 9 bases fitting TRBD1. The germline gives CDR1 ENHRY, CDR2 SYGVKD. V was clipped by 6 bases and J by 5 bases; unmatched bases: 7. This CDR3 is built from 14 residues. The CDR3 region has the DNA TGTGCCATCAGCGCCGGGACAGGGAAGGAGACCCAGTACTTC. This codes for CAISAGTGKETQYF.

The chain combines TRBV24-1 with TRBJ1-1; 9 positions agree with TRBD1. After removal of 11 bases from V and 1 base from J, the junction contained 1 base not matched to a gene. CDR3 size: 12 residues. Germline loops: CDR1 KGHDR, CDR2 SFDVKD. The CDR3 loop is CAMGQGNTEAFF. The CDR3, as DNA: TGTGCCATGGGACAGGGGAACACTGAAGCTTTCTTT.

The CDR3 DNA sequence: TGTGCCAGCAGCCCCCGGACAAAAGAGACCCAGTACTTC. It is translated as CASSPRTKETQYF. The V call is TRBV4-2, the J call TRBJ2-5; D perhaps matches TRBD1 (5 bases). The germline gives CDR1 LGHNA, CDR2 YNFKEQ. This CDR3 region has 13 residues. Trimming pared 4 bases from V and 3 bases from J, leaving 9 bases between.

V is TRBV6-4 and J is TRBJ2-1, with 15 bases that match TRBD2. Trimming removed 7 bases from V and 4 bases from J; junction bases left unmatched: 5. The CDR3 loop spans 16 amino acids. Germline values: CDR1 MRHNA, CDR2 SNTAGT. The CDR3 loop reads CASTGTSGGYYNEQFF. The CDR3 coding sequence is TGTGCCAGCACTGGGACTAGCGGGGGGTATTACAATGAGCAGTTCTTC.

This clone has only a few counts. The chain is built from TRBV5-1 and TRBJ1-3; D unresolved. Germline V lookup: CDR1 SGHRS, CDR2 YFSETQ. The CDR3 consists of 14 residues. V gave up 0 bases and J gave up 0 bases, with 4 bases separating them. CDR3 nucleotides: TGCGCCAGCAGCTTGGGGAGCTCTGGAAACACCATATATTTT. Protein product: CASSLGSSGNTIYF.

V gene TRBV7-9 combines with J gene TRBJ2-1, with 8 nucleotides matching TRBD2. The CDR3 totals 15 residues. Germline trimming cut 0 bases from V and 10 bases from J; bases unmatched to any gene: 8. From germline, CDR1 is SEHNR and CDR2 FQNEAQ (reference sequence). The CDR3 sequence: CASSLATGGPYEQFF. The DNA for the CDR3 is TGTGCCAGCAGCTTAGCCACGGGAGGGCCGTACGAGCAGTTCTTC.

The CDR3 DNA is TGTGCCAGCAGTTTAAGTACCGGAACTGGTAGTCGGGACAGGGGGCGATATACGCAGTATTTT. Its translation: CASSLSTGTGSRDRGRYTQYF. V gene TRBV27 combines with J gene TRBJ2-3, with 12 bases identical to TRBD1. The CDR3 covers 21 residues. V gave up 2 bases and J gave up 7 bases; unmatched junction bases: 22. Germline CDR1 reads MNHEY; CDR2 reads SMNVEV (reference sequence).

This clone was observed once. The chain recombines TRBV28 with TRBJ2-1; tentative D call: TRBD2 (6 bases). In germline, CDR1 is MDHEN, CDR2 SYDVKM. The CDR3 extends over 15 amino acids. The V and J ends lost 6 bases and 12 bases respectively, with 24 bases between them. CDR3 residues: CASRKPEGMARGQFF. The CDR3, as DNA: TGTGCCAGCAGGAAACCCGAGGGTATGGCGCGGGGGCAGTTCTTC.

The chain is built from TRBV2 and TRBJ2-3, with 11 bases lining up with TRBD2. Germline assignment: CDR1 SNHLY and CDR2 FYNNEI. Trimming cost V 7 bases and J 11 bases; bases outside gene matches: 5. The CDR3 runs to 12 residues. The CDR3: CASTIAGGEQYF. CDR3 coding DNA: TGTGCCAGCACCATAGCGGGGGGGGAGCAGTATTTT. Together with reference TRBV2 and TRBJ2-3, the CDR3 gives the full variable domain: EPEVTQTPSHQVTQMGQEVILRCVPISNHLYFYWYRQILGQKVEFLVSFYNNEISEKSEIFDDQFSVERPDGSNFTLKIRSTKLEDSAMYFCASTIAGGEQYFGPGTRLTVL.

This clone was recorded only once. The chain employs TRBV6-4 and TRBJ1-2, with 9 bases that match TRBD1. The junction had 4 bases not matched to a gene; V was cut back by 5 bases and J by 0 bases. The CDR3 spans 15 residues. The germline gives CDR1 MRHNA, CDR2 SNTAGT. CDR3 DNA sequence: TGTGCCAGCAGTCCCGGGACAGGGCCTAACTATGGCTACACCTTC. This codes for CASSPGTGPNYGYTF.